This TCR beta chain stems from a study of T-cell memory formation after mild COVID-19. TCRdb reprocessed the 5' RACE reads via MiXCR and lists one record per CDR3 protein. The sample carries approximately 430,000 distinct CDR3 sequences, 23% recorded once. This CDR3 region has 15 residues. Germline V gene sequence: CDR1 MGHRA, CDR2 YSYEKL. Trimming took off 0 bases at V and 7 bases at J, with 13 bases between the two ends. General observations from the study: Chiefly within CM and EM were the contracting CD4+ clones; CD8+ ones were within EMRA.

This clonotype was counted many times. No antigen is known for it. The clonotype originates from an adult woman who had mild COVID-19 (a few samples of this study predate the infection). Cell type and time point are not known. Sequencing was carried out using PBMCs or a T cell subset sorted from them (not recorded which). The rearrangement joins TRBV4-1 to TRBJ1-5; D may be TRBD1 (5 bases). As DNA, the CDR3 is TGCGCCAGCAGCCAAGAGATAGGGGCCGGGCAGCCCCAGCATTTT. Its protein is CASSQEIGAGQPQHF.